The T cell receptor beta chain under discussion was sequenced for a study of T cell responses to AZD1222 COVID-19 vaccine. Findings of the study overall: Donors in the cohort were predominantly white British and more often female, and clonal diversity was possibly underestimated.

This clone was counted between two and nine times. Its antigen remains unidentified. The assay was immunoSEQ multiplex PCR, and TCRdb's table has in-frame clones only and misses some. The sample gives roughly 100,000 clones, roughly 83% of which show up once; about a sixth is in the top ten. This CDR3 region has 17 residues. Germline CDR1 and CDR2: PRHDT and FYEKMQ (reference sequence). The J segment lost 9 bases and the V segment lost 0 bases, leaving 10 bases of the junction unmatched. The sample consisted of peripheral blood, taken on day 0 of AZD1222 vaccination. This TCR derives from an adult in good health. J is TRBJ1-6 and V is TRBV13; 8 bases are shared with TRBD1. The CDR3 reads CASSLGDRDFGSSPLHF. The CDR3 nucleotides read TGTGCCAGCAGCTTAGGGGACAGGGACTTCGGAAGTTCACCCCTCCACTTT.